This TCR beta chain came from a study of CDR3 diversity in severe acne. TCRdb re-derived calls from the PCR reads in MiXCR, one entry per CDR3 protein. The sample yields roughly 100,000 distinct CDR3 sequences, 51% seen once. The CDR3 sequence is 11 residues long. Germline CDR1 and CDR2: SGDLS and YYNGEE. Trimming cost V 5 bases and J 5 bases, with 7 bases left between them. The sample comprised blood. The gene calls are TRBV9 and TRBJ2-5; no definite D call. The sequence was obtained from a male donor with acne. The CDR3, as DNA: TGTGCCAGCAGTGCAGCGGAGACCCAGTACTTC. Its protein is CASSAAETQYF.